The table lists the clone carrying this TCR beta chain with a count of one. The CDR3 is 15 amino acids. The V segment lost 3 bases and the J segment 1 base; nucleotides outside the gene matches: 3. Germline CDR1 is KGHSH and CDR2 is LQKENI. This sample was taken from a study of blood T cell repertoires in COVID-19. Under the authors' procedure: Amplified reference gene primers provided the basis for estimating nucleated cell counts. Sequencing was performed with immunoSEQ multiplex PCR; in TCRdb, only in-frame clones are kept and a portion is missing. The DNA was the basis for D and trimming; V, J and clone size are from that table. The sample records 80,000 to 95,000 clones, approximately 86% being singletons.

The sequenced sample was peripheral blood. The rearrangement joins TRBV18 to TRBJ2-7; TRBD1 aligns across 10 bases. The sequence came from a woman in her forties or fifties with active or convalescent COVID-19. The CDR3 DNA reads as TGTGCCAGCTCACCTCCGGGACAGGGGTCCTACGAGCAGTACTTC. This gives the protein CASSPPGQGSYEQYF.